These 23 T cell receptor beta chains came from one sample sequenced in a study of blood T cell repertoires in COVID-19. The repertoire was sequenced with immunoSEQ multiplex PCR; TCRdb's copy has only in-frame clones and lacks some. The table has about 420,000 clones, roughly 90% seen once. Sample: peripheral blood. The receptors come from a man aged 18 to 30 with COVID-19, enrolled during active disease.

This clone was recorded only once. V gene TRBV19 combines with J gene TRBJ2-5; 7 bases line up with TRBD2. Germline V gene sequence: CDR1 LNHDA, CDR2 SQIVND (reference sequence). This CDR3 spans 12 amino acids. The junction had 4 bases not matched to a gene; V was cut back by 7 bases and J by 5 bases. DNA of the CDR3: TGTGCCAGTACCGGGACTATGGAGACCCAGTACTTC. Translated, it gives CASTGTMETQYF.

The chain recombines TRBV4-1 with TRBJ1-2; 8 nucleotides match TRBD1. Unmatched junction bases numbered 7, after V lost 2 bases and J lost 8 bases. The CDR3 contains 14 residues. Germline loops: CDR1 MGHRA, CDR2 YSYEKL. CDR3 sequence: CASSQLGQVFGYTF. DNA of the CDR3: TGCGCCAGCAGCCAATTGGGACAGGTTTTCGGCTACACCTTC.

In nucleotides, the CDR3 is TGTGCCAGCAGTGAACAAGGGGTGACTGAGCAGTTCTTC. Translation gives CASSEQGVTEQFF. The chain joins TRBV6-1 to TRBJ2-1, with TRBD1 as a possible D gene (5 bases). The CDR3 spans 13 residues. Trimming stripped 2 bases from V and 9 bases from J, with 11 bases between. Germline V gives CDR1 MNHNS, CDR2 SASEGT.

This chain links TRBV27 with TRBJ1-5, with TRBD1 matching 8 bases. Germline trimming cut 5 bases from V and 1 base from J; bases unmatched to any gene: 7. The CDR3 has 16 residues. Germline V lookup: CDR1 MNHEY, CDR2 SMNVEV (reference sequence). The CDR3 here is CASSPPGDRSNQPQHF. CDR3 DNA sequence: TGTGCCAGCAGTCCGCCGGGGGACAGGAGCAATCAGCCCCAGCATTTT.

This chain links TRBV2 with TRBJ2-3; possible D gene TRBD1, 5 bases. CDR3 length equals 14 residues. Looked up from germline, CDR1 is SNHLY and CDR2 is FYNNEI. V lost 4 bases and J lost 6, with 14 bases in between. This CDR3 reads CASSVGRAGDTQYF. The CDR3 nucleotides are TGTGCCAGCAGTGTCGGCAGGGCCGGGGATACGCAGTATTTT.

V is TRBV5-1 and J is TRBJ2-1; D call uncertain. V lost 4 bases and J 4 bases, leaving 12 bases between the germline ends. The germline V gene encodes CDR1 SGHRS and CDR2 YFSETQ. The CDR3 loop spans 14 amino acids. In nucleotides, the CDR3 is TGCGCCAGCAGCGATCCGACGGAGTACAATGAGCAGTTCTTC. Its translation: CASSDPTEYNEQFF.

The J gene is TRBJ2-1, the V gene TRBV5-1, with 10 bases identical to TRBD1. The V gene's germline CDR1 is SGHRS and CDR2 YFSETQ. The CDR3 covers 15 residues. Trimming removed 4 bases from V and 5 bases from J; junction bases left unmatched: 6. The CDR3 DNA follows: TGCGCCAGCAGCCACGGACAGGGGGGGCACAATGAGCAGTTCTTC. Translation: CASSHGQGGHNEQFF. The full variable domain, in which reference TRBV5-1 and TRBJ2-1 provide the parts outside the CDR3, is KAGVTQTPRYLIKTRGQQVTLSCSPISGHRSVSWYQQTPGQGLQFLFEYFSETQRNKGNFPGRFSGRQFSNSRSEMNVSTLELGDSALYLCASSHGQGGHNEQFFGPGTRLTVL.

The CDR3 coding sequence is TGTGCCAGTAGTACGGGACTAGCGGGGATCGAGACCCAGTACTTC. Encoded protein: CASSTGLAGIETQYF. The chain joins TRBV19 to TRBJ2-5, with 13 bases identical to TRBD2. Germline values: CDR1 LNHDA, CDR2 SQIVND (reference sequence). The V gene end was trimmed by 4 bases and the J gene end by 5 bases; junction bases not matched to a gene: 4. The CDR3 totals 15 residues.

On this clone: A much bigger clone sits one base away, suggesting this may be a read error. Other DNA variants within this sample encode the same CDR3. The gene calls are TRBV4-1 and TRBJ2-7, with 9 bases lining up with TRBD2. The V and J ends lost 1 base and 1 base, in that order; junction bases with no gene match: 2. Germline V gene lookup returns CDR1 MGHRA and CDR2 YSYEKL. The CDR3 is made up of 15 amino acids. CDR3 residues: CASSQASGASYEQYF. CDR3 DNA: TGCGCCAGCAGCCAAGCTAGCGGGGCTTCCTACGAGCAGTACTTC.

V and J are TRBV9 and TRBJ1-6; the D is unclear. This CDR3 spans 14 amino acids. Germline CDR1 SGDLS, CDR2 YYNGEE. Trimming removed 3 bases at V and 17 bases at J, with 21 bases between. The CDR3 spells CASSAPESPEEIHF. The CDR3 DNA sequence: TGTGCCAGCAGCGCCCCGGAGTCCCCGGAGGAAATCCACTTT.

This sequence joins TRBV7-5 and TRBJ1-1; the table's D call, TRBD1, was not checked against the DNA. TRBV7-5 is a recognized pseudogene. This CDR3 is built from 14 residues. The DNA of the CDR3 is TGTGTCAGAAGCTGGCAGGGGTTGAACACTGAAGCTTTCTTT. Amino acid sequence: CVRSWQGLNTEAFF.

The chain combines TRBV6-5 with TRBJ2-2; 8 nucleotides align to TRBD2. The ends lost 5 bases at V and 4 bases at J; junction bases unmatched: 6. The CDR3 consists of 15 residues. The germline V gene has CDR1 MNHEY and CDR2 SVGAGI. The CDR3 DNA follows: TGTGCCAGCAGTCCGACCGGGACTAGCACCGGGGAGCTGTTTTTT. Protein product: CASSPTGTSTGELFF.

This chain joins TRBV5-6 and TRBJ2-5; 10 nucleotides agree with TRBD1. From germline, CDR1 is SGHDT and CDR2 YYEEEE. The CDR3 is made up of 16 amino acids. V shed 4 bases, J shed 2 bases, and the junction held 8 bases outside the gene matches. CDR3 coding DNA: TGTGCCAGCAGCCGGGGGGACAGGGGACCACAAGAGACCCAGTACTTC. Protein: CASSRGDRGPQETQYF.

This clone turned up a few times. The rearrangement uses TRBV19 and TRBJ2-6; no definite D call. Germline CDR1 and CDR2: LNHDA and SQIVND (reference sequence). The V end lost 11 bases, the J end lost 1 base, and 6 bases lay between the germline ends. There are 12 residues in the CDR3. The CDR3 sequence: CAVESGANVLTF. CDR3 DNA: TGTGCCGTTGAGTCTGGGGCCAACGTCCTGACTTTC.

This CDR3 reads CASSQSLALADTQYF. CDR3 bases: TGTGCCAGCAGCCAATCTTTAGCTTTAGCGGATACGCAGTATTTT. V gene TRBV16 combines with J gene TRBJ2-3; D is perhaps TRBD2 (5 bases). The CDR3 length is 15 residues. Between the trimmed V and J ends, which lost 0 bases and 6 bases, there was a span of 13 bases. Germline V gene lookup returns CDR1 KGHSY and CDR2 FQNENV.

In DNA, the CDR3 is TGTGCCACCAGTGTAATAGCGGGGACCAATATAACAGATACGCAGTATTTT. Protein product: CATSVIAGTNITDTQYF. The V gene is TRBV24-1, the J gene TRBJ2-3; TRBD2 aligns across 8 bases. This CDR3 is 17 amino acids long. Germline V gives CDR1 KGHDR, CDR2 SFDVKD. V gave up 5 bases and J gave up 3 bases; unmatched junction bases: 12.

V is TRBV7-6 and J is TRBJ2-3, with a possible D match to TRBD2 (5 bases). The CDR3 totals 15 residues. V was pared by 4 bases and J by 5 bases, with 16 bases between. Per germline, CDR1 SGHVS and CDR2 FNYEAQ. CDR3 protein: CASSSSSGVLDTQYF. The CDR3 bases are TGTGCCAGCAGCTCCAGCTCCGGGGTTCTAGATACGCAGTATTTT.

The V call is TRBV27, the J call TRBJ2-1; D perhaps matches TRBD1 (5 bases). CDR1 and CDR2 (germline): MNHEY, SMNVEV (reference sequence). V was cut by 9 bases and J by 7 bases, with 10 bases left in between. This CDR3 has 11 amino acids. The CDR3 region has the DNA TGTGCCAGTTCCCAGGGAAATGAGCAGTTCTTC. This translates into CASSQGNEQFF.

The chain is built from TRBV6-1 and TRBJ2-1, with unresolved D. The CDR3 is 14 amino acids. Trimming took 3 bases from V and 11 from J, leaving 17 bases between them. Looked up from germline, CDR1 is MNHNS and CDR2 is SASEGT. The CDR3 is CASSDTKMGLKQFF. In DNA, the CDR3 is TGTGCCAGCAGTGATACAAAAATGGGCCTAAAGCAGTTCTTC.

J is TRBJ1-1 and V is TRBV3-1 (or the pseudogene TRBV3-2), with a possible D match to TRBD1 (5 bases). Trimming left V 0 bases short and J 0 bases short, with 17 bases between. CDR3 length: 18 residues. Germline CDR1 and CDR2: LGHDT and YNNKEL (reference sequence). The CDR3 bases are TGTGCCAGCAGCCAAGATAGGGGCAGGGTCAACATGAACACTGAAGCTTTCTTT. Amino acids: CASSQDRGRVNMNTEAFF.

The rearrangement joins TRBV12-3 or TRBV12-4 to TRBJ1-3; D gene uncertain. This CDR3 comprises 13 residues. The V gene lost 7 bases and the J gene lost 0 bases, with 7 bases spanning the gap. The CDR3 region is CASKPSSGNTIYF. The DNA for the CDR3 is TGTGCCAGCAAACCGAGCTCTGGAAACACCATATATTTT.

This chain connects TRBV2 to TRBJ1-1; D ambiguous. CDR1 and CDR2 (germline): SNHLY, FYNNEI. The V and J ends lost 2 bases and 4 bases respectively, with 20 bases between them. The CDR3 is made up of 17 amino acids. The DNA for the CDR3 is TGTGCCAGCAGTGAAAGGCGGAGACTTGCCCGAAGCACTGAAGCTTTCTTT. It encodes CASSERRRLARSTEAFF.

This chain connects TRBV7-2 to TRBJ2-5; 8 nucleotides match TRBD2. CDR1 is SGHTA and CDR2 is FQGNSA in the germline V gene. The CDR3 consists of 16 residues. Trimming at V came to 1 base and at J to 1 base, leaving 5 bases not matched to a gene. As DNA, the CDR3 is TGTGCCAGCAGCTTAGTAGGCGGGGGGATCCAAGAGACCCAGTACTTC. Translating it yields CASSLVGGGIQETQYF.